This T cell receptor (beta chain) originates from a study of blood T cell repertoires in COVID-19. The ends lost 2 bases at V and 6 bases at J; junction bases unmatched: 1. The CDR3 covers 13 residues. The germline V gene has CDR1 LGHDT and CDR2 YNNKEL (reference sequence). Profiled with immunoSEQ multiplex PCR; TCRdb holds only in-frame clones, not every one. The sample lists approximately 40,000 clones, over 75% occurring once. Sequencing input: peripheral blood. This receptor was obtained from a human donor in a cohort sampled during active COVID-19. This chain connects TRBV3-1 (or the pseudogene TRBV3-2) to TRBJ2-7, with TRBD2 matching 10 bases. The CDR3 nucleotides are TGTGCCAGCAGCCAATTAGCGGGGGGCGAGCAGTACTTC. Its protein is CASSQLAGGEQYF.